The clone carrying this T cell receptor beta chain was picked up one time. Its antigen is undetermined. With 60 Vbeta and 13 Jbeta primers, the PCR was carried out. Clones were read by immunoSEQ multiplex PCR, and TCRdb kept only the in-frame ones, dropping some. The sample yields 150,000 to 180,000 clones, about 74% seen once. Germline assignment: CDR1 SQVTM and CDR2 ANQGSEA. This CDR3 is 13 amino acids long. V gave up 3 bases and J gave up 2 bases, with 11 bases separating them. Each donor's status was that of a healthy bone marrow donor. The data stem from a study of cytomegalovirus exposure and HLA in healthy donors. General study points: In an earlier analysis, productive rearrangement rates for most beta V segments clustered near 87% or 30%.

The sample taken for sequencing was PBMCs. The chain uses TRBV29-1 and TRBJ2-7; TRBD1 might be the D (5 bases). This TCR came from a woman aged 40 to 49 in good health and CMV-seronegative. The DNA for the CDR3 is TGCAGCGTTGATGGGCAGGGTACCTACGAGCAGTACTTC. Translation: CSVDGQGTYEQYF.